Each of the 13 T cell receptor beta chains below was sequenced from the same sample in a study of T cell responses to AZD1222 COVID-19 vaccine. Data came from immunoSEQ multiplex PCR; TCRdb stores just in-frame clones and leaves some out. The sample holds nearly 95,000 clones; 80% to 90% are singletons and the top ten take 2% to 2.5%. The source material was peripheral blood, sampled 28 days after the second AZD1222 dose. Receptors originate from an adult who received the AZD1222 COVID-19 vaccine.

The gene calls are TRBV6-6 and TRBJ1-6, with D unclear. The CDR3 is made up of 12 amino acids. CDR1 and CDR2 from the germline V gene are MNHNY and SVGAGI (reference sequence). Trimming removed 8 bases at V and 11 bases at J, with 13 bases between. Here the CDR3 DNA reads TGTGCCAGCGGATCGGCCGGGGCACCCCTCCACTTT. It specifies CASGSAGAPLHF.

The chain joins TRBV7-8 to TRBJ2-1; TRBD2 agrees at 11 bases. Germline assignment: CDR1 SGHVS and CDR2 FQNEAQ. The CDR3 length is 22 residues. V lost 3 bases to trimming and J lost 7 bases; unmatched junction nucleotides: 26. CDR3 loop: CASSFLRLLTSGSQGMVNEQFF. In nucleotides, the CDR3 is TGTGCCAGCAGCTTCCTCCGGCTTTTAACTAGCGGGAGTCAGGGGATGGTGAATGAGCAGTTCTTC.

V usage is TRBV9 and J usage is TRBJ2-1; no firm D call. The V end was cut by 3 bases, the J end by 5 bases, with 6 bases between. Per germline, CDR1 SGDLS and CDR2 YYNGEE. This CDR3 has 12 residues. The CDR3 sequence: CASSARDNEQFF. The CDR3 coding sequence is TGTGCCAGCAGCGCCCGAGACAATGAGCAGTTCTTC.

The rearrangement links TRBV6-1 to TRBJ1-4; no clear D. CDR3 length: 16 amino acids. Germline assignment: CDR1 MNHNS and CDR2 SASEGT. The V and J ends lost 3 bases and 7 bases respectively, with 18 bases between them. CDR3 nucleotides: TGTGCCAGCAGTGATCAGCCGGGGTGGCCTGGTGAAAAACTGTTTTTT. Its protein product is CASSDQPGWPGEKLFF.

This chain connects TRBV6-5 to TRBJ2-7; 8 bases line up with TRBD2. With 6 bases clipped from V and 3 bases from J, the junction kept 7 bases outside the gene matches. The V gene's germline CDR1 is MNHEY and CDR2 SVGAGI. This CDR3 region has 14 residues. CDR3: CASSGLAGSYEQYF. CDR3 DNA sequence: TGTGCCAGCAGCGGACTAGCTGGTAGCTACGAGCAGTACTTC.

The J gene is TRBJ2-1, the V gene TRBV30; D may correspond to TRBD1 or TRBD2 (5 bases each). In germline, CDR1 is GTSNPN, CDR2 SVGIG (reference sequence). CDR3 size: 15 residues. V lost 2 bases to trimming and J lost 0 bases, with 11 bases between them. The CDR3 loop reads CAWSLGTSSYNEQFF. CDR3 in DNA: TGTGCCTGGAGTCTTGGGACGAGCTCCTACAATGAGCAGTTCTTC.

The chain recombines TRBV19 with TRBJ1-5; D remains ambiguous. The V and J ends lost 1 base and 0 bases respectively, with 1 base between them. Per the germline V gene, CDR1 is LNHDA and CDR2 is SQIVND (reference sequence). The CDR3 extends over 13 amino acids. Written as DNA, the CDR3 is TGTGCCAGTAGTATAGCTAGCAATCAGCCCCAGCATTTT. Amino acids: CASSIASNQPQHF.

The chain combines TRBV29-1 with TRBJ2-1, with 8 bases identical to TRBD1. V was pared by 5 bases and J by 9 bases, with 6 bases of the junction left unmatched. The CDR3 totals 12 residues. CDR1 and CDR2 from the germline V gene are SQVTM and ANQGSEA. This CDR3 is CSVPPGTGEQFF. The CDR3 DNA sequence: TGCAGCGTTCCACCTGGGACAGGTGAGCAGTTCTTC.

The rearrangement links TRBV9 to TRBJ2-7; 11 positions agree with TRBD1. Germline values: CDR1 SGDLS, CDR2 YYNGEE. The CDR3 totals 15 residues. V lost 4 bases and J lost 5; bases outside the gene matches: 8. The CDR3 is CASSSPGQGVDEQYF. The DNA of the CDR3 is TGTGCCAGCAGCTCGCCGGGACAGGGGGTGGACGAGCAGTACTTC.

The rearrangement uses TRBV25-1 and TRBJ1-1, with D tentatively TRBD1 (5 bases). The CDR3 contains 15 residues. V was clipped by 3 bases and J by 3 bases, with 14 bases between them. CDR1 is MGHDK, CDR2 SYGVNS, per germline. The CDR3 loop reads CASSDPGWGDTEAFF. The CDR3 region has the DNA TGTGCCAGCAGTGACCCAGGGTGGGGGGACACTGAAGCTTTCTTT.

For the CDR3, the DNA is TGCAGAGAGCCCCGTGGAAGTAAGTATCAGGCTTTCTTT. Amino acids: CREPRGSKYQAFF. The chain is built from TRBV29-1 and TRBJ1-1; no reliable D call. This CDR3 comprises 13 residues. Germline V gene sequence: CDR1 SQVTM, CDR2 ANQGSEA. Based on the CDR3 plus reference TRBV29-1 and TRBJ1-1, the full variable domain is SAVISQKPSRDICQRGTSLTIQCQVDSQVTMMFWYRQQPGQSLTLIATANQGSEATYESGFVIDKFPISRPNLTFSTLTVSNMSPEDSSIYLCREPRGSKYQAFFGQGTRLTVV.

V and J are TRBV30 and TRBJ2-1; the D is unclear. The CDR3 is 14 residues long. From germline, CDR1 is GTSNPN and CDR2 SVGIG (reference sequence). The V end was cut by 7 bases, the J end by 1 base, with 14 bases between. The CDR3 loop is CAYRPAESYNEQFF. The CDR3 DNA follows: TGTGCCTACCGCCCCGCGGAATCCTACAATGAGCAGTTCTTC.

This clone was counted only a few times. The rearrangement joins TRBV6-5 to TRBJ2-7, with 9 bases fitting TRBD2. CDR1 and CDR2 (germline): MNHEY, SVGAGI. This CDR3 region has 15 residues. V gave up 5 bases and J gave up 0 bases; unmatched junction bases: 5. Written as DNA, the CDR3 is TGTGCCAGCAGTCTGACTAGCGGAAGCTCCTACGAGCAGTACTTC. Residues: CASSLTSGSSYEQYF.